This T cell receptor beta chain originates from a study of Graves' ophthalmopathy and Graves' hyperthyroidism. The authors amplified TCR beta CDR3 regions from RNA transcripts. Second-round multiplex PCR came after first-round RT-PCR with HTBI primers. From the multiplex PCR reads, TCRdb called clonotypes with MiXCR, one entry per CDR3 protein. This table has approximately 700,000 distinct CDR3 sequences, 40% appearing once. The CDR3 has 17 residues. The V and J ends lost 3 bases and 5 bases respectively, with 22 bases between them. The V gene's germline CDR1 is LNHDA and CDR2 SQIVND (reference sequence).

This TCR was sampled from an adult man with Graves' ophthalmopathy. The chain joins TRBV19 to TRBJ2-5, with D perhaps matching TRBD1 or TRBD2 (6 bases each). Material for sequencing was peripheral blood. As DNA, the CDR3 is TGTGCCAGTAGTATTGCCACGGGGACACCGGGGGTGGAGACCCAGTACTTC. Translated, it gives CASSIATGTPGVETQYF.